A selection of T cell receptor beta chains follows, all from one sample in a study of OX40 agonist ivuxolimab in advanced cancers. The assay was immunoSEQ multiplex PCR, and TCRdb's table has in-frame clones only and misses some. The sample holds under 45,000 clones, more than 75% seen once. Material: CD4+ or CD8+ T cells sorted from blood, obtained in a trial of the OX40 agonist ivuxolimab. The receptor source for this set is an adult with an advanced solid tumor such as melanoma, head and neck, liver or kidney cancer. CDR3s include the opening cysteine and the closing phenylalanine or tryptophan. A D gene is named only where the DNA matches it firmly. The size field is filled for only some rows; it gives once, few, many or a size class.

abundance,j_gene,v_gene,d_gene,CDR3aa,CDR3nt
-,TRBJ1-3,TRBV6-5,-,CASSYQLGGPGNTIYF,TGTGCCAGCAGTTACCAACTTGGGGGGCCGGGAAACACCATATATTTT
-,TRBJ2-2,TRBV11-3,TRBD2,CASSLEPASGSGGELFF,TGTGCCAGCAGCTTAGAACCGGCTAGCGGGAGCGGCGGGGAGCTGTTTTTT
-,TRBJ1-5,TRBV5-6,-,CASSLGVQPQHF,TGTGCCAGCAGCTTGGGCGTTCAGCCCCAGCATTTT
-,TRBJ2-3,TRBV5-5,TRBD2,CASSRIGTTNTDTQYF,TGTGCCAGCAGCCGAATCGGGACTACTAACACAGATACGCAGTATTTT
-,TRBJ2-7,TRBV9,TRBD2,CASSASGSTYEQYF,TGTGCCAGCAGCGCTAGCGGGAGCACCTACGAGCAGTACTTC
-,TRBJ2-1,TRBV11-1,-,CASSLGGSTYNEQFF,TGTGCCAGCAGCTTAGGAGGGAGTACCTACAATGAGCAGTTCTTC
-,TRBJ2-7,TRBV28,-,CAITAGIGYEQYF,TGTGCCATCACGGCGGGGATAGGGTACGAGCAGTACTTC
-,TRBJ1-6,TRBV2,-,CASSETVIPSYNSPLHF,TGTGCCAGCAGTGAAACAGTAATACCCTCCTATAATTCACCCCTCCACTTT
once,TRBJ2-2,TRBV7-7,-,CASSFRDGNTGELFF,TGTGCTAGCAGCTTTCGGGATGGTAACACCGGGGAGCTGTTTTTT
-,TRBJ1-1,TRBV2,TRBD1,CASSEARGQVNTEAFF,TGTGCCAGCAGTGAAGCCCGGGGACAGGTCAACACTGAAGCTTTCTTT
-,TRBJ2-1,TRBV5-8,-,CASPRAGRSSYNEQFF,TGTGCCAGTCCCCGGGCGGGGCGAAGCTCCTACAATGAGCAGTTCTTC
-,TRBJ2-7,TRBV7-8,-,CASTQMTEQYF,TGTGCCAGCACTCAAATGACAGAGCAGTACTTC
-,TRBJ2-7,TRBV27,-,CASSYRVEPFSTYEQYF,TGTGCCAGCAGCTACAGGGTAGAGCCCTTTTCTACCTACGAGCAGTACTTC
-,TRBJ1-6,TRBV4-1,-,CASSQYSFKGYNSPLHF,TGCGCCAGCAGCCAATATTCCTTCAAGGGATATAATTCACCCCTCCACTTT